Reported below is one T cell receptor (beta chain). This entry comes from a study of shared T cell receptors in the human thymus. Sequencing was performed with immunoSEQ multiplex PCR; in TCRdb, only in-frame clones are kept and a portion is missing. This table has fewer than 700,000 clones, 88% appearing once. Losses at the gene ends were 2 bases for V and 6 bases for J; bases not matched to a gene: 3. The CDR3 is made up of 14 amino acids. Per germline, CDR1 SGHNT and CDR2 YYREEE (reference sequence). These sequences were also reported in another study, on human thymus T cells. Per that study: Donors were healthy Finnish babies undergoing corrective operations for congenital heart defects. Thymic material originated from resections removed in the course of corrective heart surgery. Unrelated individuals reportedly shared highly overlapping thymic TCR repertoires.

This sequence joins TRBV5-4 and TRBJ1-5; the match to TRBD1 covers 9 bases. The sequencing input was thymocytes. The source of this sequence is a boy younger than two with a congenital heart defect. The CDR3 is CASSLQGAGQPQHF. CDR3 DNA: TGTGCCAGCAGCTTACAGGGGGCGGGTCAGCCCCAGCATTTT. Full variable domain (outside the CDR3, taken from reference TRBV5-4 and TRBJ1-5): ETGVTQSPTHLIKTRGQQVTLRCSSQSGHNTVSWYQQALGQGPQFIFQYYREEENGRGNFPPRFSGLQFPNYSSELNVNALELDDSALYLCASSLQGAGQPQHFGDGTRLSIL.